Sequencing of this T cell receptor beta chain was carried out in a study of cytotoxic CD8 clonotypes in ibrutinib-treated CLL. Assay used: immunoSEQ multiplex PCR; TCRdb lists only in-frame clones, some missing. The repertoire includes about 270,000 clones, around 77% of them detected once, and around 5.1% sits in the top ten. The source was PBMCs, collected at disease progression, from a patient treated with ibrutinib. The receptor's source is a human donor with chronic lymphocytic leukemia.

The CDR3: CASTRKHEQYF. CDR3 coding DNA: TGTGCCAGCACCCGGAAACACGAGCAGTACTTC. The chain combines TRBV2 with TRBJ2-7, with unresolved D. The CDR3 consists of 11 residues. Germline V gives CDR1 SNHLY, CDR2 FYNNEI. Trimming stripped 7 bases from V and 5 bases from J, with 9 bases between.